The rows below give T cell receptor beta chains drawn from one sample of a study of blood T cell repertoires in COVID-19. Assay used: immunoSEQ multiplex PCR; TCRdb lists only in-frame clones, some missing. The sample yields 60,000 to 90,000 clones, around nine tenths seen once. Sequenced input: peripheral blood. These receptors all stem from a human donor in a cohort sampled during active COVID-19. Both conserved end residues are trimmed from each CDR3. For some rows the clone size is stated as once, few or many, or as a class when expanded; others skip it.

J gene,clone size,V gene,CDR3 protein
TRBJ1-2,NA,TRBV19,ASRPSRDSHYGYT
TRBJ2-7,NA,TRBV7-6,ASSLDGVGLYEQY
TRBJ2-2,NA,TRBV11-3,ASTPTGRGTGELF
TRBJ2-3,NA,TRBV6-5,ASRRGGTDTQY
TRBJ2-7,NA,TRBV6-1,ASSDGLAGYEQY
TRBJ1-2,NA,TRBV27,ASSLRGAYGYT
TRBJ2-1,few,TRBV5-1,ASSRGTDRPDEQF
TRBJ1-6,NA,TRBV6-6,ASSYGVGAPNSPLH
TRBJ2-5,NA,TRBV7-7,ASSLGWAGTRETQY
TRBJ2-2,NA,TRBV5-6,ASSPFGQGRHTGELF
TRBJ2-3,NA,TRBV6-1,ASSELRLTDTQY
TRBJ2-3,NA,TRBV7-2,ASSLGGSGGARDTQY
TRBJ1-2,NA,TRBV19,ASTTKANYGYT
TRBJ2-5,NA,TRBV5-1,ASSPGQGAIQETQY
TRBJ1-1,once,TRBV5-1,ASSSQGARTEAF
TRBJ1-1,NA,TRBV16,ASSQRNTEAF
TRBJ1-1,NA,TRBV30,AWTRQEPNTEAF
TRBJ1-2,NA,TRBV4-3,ASSQAPDWRGYT
TRBJ2-1,NA,TRBV3-1/TRBV3-2,ASSPYSGGDEQF
TRBJ2-2,NA,TRBV5-1,ASSWTYTSSTGELF
TRBJ1-1,NA,TRBV6-1,ASSDRGVGNTEAF
TRBJ2-6,NA,TRBV28,ASSLTGRGANVLT
TRBJ2-7,few,TRBV7-3,ASSLTGLVHEQY
TRBJ2-7,NA,TRBV7-9,ASRPGLAGEGEQY
TRBJ1-5,NA,TRBV5-1,ASSEQGIGNQPQH
TRBJ2-5,NA,TRBV11-3,ASSLENRVRETQY
TRBJ1-2,NA,TRBV4-3,ASSQVVAGNYGYT
TRBJ2-1,NA,TRBV2,ACGEGWDEQF
TRBJ1-1,once,TRBV6-1,ASSEGSIAGATEAF
TRBJ2-1,few,TRBV7-8,ASSLVSGLAVDEQF
TRBJ1-5,NA,TRBV6-5,ASSLGTAHQPQH
TRBJ1-2,NA,TRBV7-9,ASSSTGRRRGYT
TRBJ2-7,NA,TRBV4-1,ASSQEGGTGVAY
TRBJ2-5,NA,TRBV18,ASSPRQGVQETQY
TRBJ2-7,NA,TRBV5-6,ASSLGTGTPFYEQY
TRBJ2-7,NA,TRBV5-1,ASSLTVGQGYGYEQY
TRBJ2-1,NA,TRBV5-5,ASSLIAGHNEQF
TRBJ1-1,NA,TRBV19,ASSPGQSTEAF
TRBJ1-5,NA,TRBV2,ASSVDRGSNQPQH
TRBJ2-7,NA,TRBV5-4,ASSLEPGPPHEQY
TRBJ2-3,NA,TRBV7-3,ASSRNQGATTDTQY
TRBJ2-3,NA,TRBV7-8,ASSRGLAGADTQY
TRBJ2-5,once,TRBV28,ASTRHAGQETQY
TRBJ1-4,NA,TRBV9,ASSSQFNEKLF
TRBJ1-2,few,TRBV30,AWSRRGQDGYT
TRBJ1-2,NA,TRBV5-1,ASSLEISANYGYT
TRBJ1-2,NA,TRBV7-7,ASSSIRGSHYGYT
TRBJ1-6,NA,TRBV28,ASSTQGISNSPLH
TRBJ2-7,NA,TRBV6-5,ASREGALTYEQY
TRBJ1-2,NA,TRBV5-1,ASLNIQVTNYGYT
TRBJ1-2,NA,TRBV20-1,SASFQGYGYT
TRBJ2-1,NA,TRBV6-5,ASSPGQEYNEQF
TRBJ1-2,once,TRBV7-8,ASSSDRGNYGYT
TRBJ2-1,NA,TRBV20-1,SASSGGASYNEQF
TRBJ2-7,NA,TRBV11-3,ASSPRGGYEQY
TRBJ1-4,NA,TRBV7-3,ANTPSGETNEKLF
TRBJ1-5,NA,TRBV5-8,ASSPRGWFGGQPQH
TRBJ2-7,NA,TRBV28,ATSGRTAFYEQY
TRBJ2-1,NA,TRBV7-8,ASSLASTSYNEQF